Below, one T cell receptor beta chain is given with its context. The repertoire was sequenced with immunoSEQ multiplex PCR; TCRdb's copy has only in-frame clones and lacks some. This sample has approximately 180,000 clones, with more than 75% found just once. The data originate from a study of blood T cell repertoires in COVID-19. This receptor was obtained from a woman in her 70s with COVID-19, enrolled during active disease. The material sequenced was peripheral blood.

CDR3: CASRRGYGNTIYF. The CDR3 coding sequence is TGTGCCAGCAGACGGGGGTACGGAAACACCATATATTTT. This chain connects TRBV2 to TRBJ1-3, with D tentatively TRBD1 (5 bases). Trimming left V 6 bases short and J 4 bases short, with 10 bases between. Germline V lookup: CDR1 SNHLY, CDR2 FYNNEI. CDR3 length: 13 residues.